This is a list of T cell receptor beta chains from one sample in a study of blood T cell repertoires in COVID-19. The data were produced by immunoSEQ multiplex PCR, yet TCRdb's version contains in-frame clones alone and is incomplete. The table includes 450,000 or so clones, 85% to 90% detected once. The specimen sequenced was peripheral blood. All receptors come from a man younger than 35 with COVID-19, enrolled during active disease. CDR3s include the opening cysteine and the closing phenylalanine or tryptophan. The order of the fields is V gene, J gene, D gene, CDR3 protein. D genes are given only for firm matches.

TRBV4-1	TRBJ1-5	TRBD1	CASSQDGTGMQPQHF
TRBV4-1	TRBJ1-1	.	CASSRKELETEAFF
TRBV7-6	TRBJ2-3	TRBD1	CASSSVGQDYTDTQYF
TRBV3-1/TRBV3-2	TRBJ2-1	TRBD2	CASSPLVAGRGEQFF
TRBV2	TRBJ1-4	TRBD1	CASRTGGYSEKLFF
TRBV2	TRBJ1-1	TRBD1	CASSEIGGGVTEAFF
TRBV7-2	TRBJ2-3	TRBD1	CASSLTGGKDTQYF
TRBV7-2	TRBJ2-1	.	CASSPSASSYNEQFF
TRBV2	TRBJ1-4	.	CASKIIATNEKLFF
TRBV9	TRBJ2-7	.	CASSVDGGDTYEQYF
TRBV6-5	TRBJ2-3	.	CASRGPATDTQYF
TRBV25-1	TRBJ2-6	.	CASSERAGIQTGANVLTF
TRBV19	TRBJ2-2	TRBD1	CASSIDPLRTGIFTGELFF
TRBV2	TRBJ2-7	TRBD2	CASSDGLAASYEQYF
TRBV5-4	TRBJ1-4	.	CASSWGVTNEKLFF
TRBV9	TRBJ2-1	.	CASSRSGTKDNEQFF
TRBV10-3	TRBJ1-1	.	CAMRTVNTEAFF
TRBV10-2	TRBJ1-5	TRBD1	CASSARGGSAQPQHF
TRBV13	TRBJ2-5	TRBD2	CASSLWSGGGRETQYF
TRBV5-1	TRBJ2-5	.	CASSPSTSQETQYF
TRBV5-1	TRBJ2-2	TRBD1	CASSRNQGAGTGELFF
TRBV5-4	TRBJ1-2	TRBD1	CASSRTGEGYTF
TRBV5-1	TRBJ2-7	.	CASSLTRAGYGSYEQYF